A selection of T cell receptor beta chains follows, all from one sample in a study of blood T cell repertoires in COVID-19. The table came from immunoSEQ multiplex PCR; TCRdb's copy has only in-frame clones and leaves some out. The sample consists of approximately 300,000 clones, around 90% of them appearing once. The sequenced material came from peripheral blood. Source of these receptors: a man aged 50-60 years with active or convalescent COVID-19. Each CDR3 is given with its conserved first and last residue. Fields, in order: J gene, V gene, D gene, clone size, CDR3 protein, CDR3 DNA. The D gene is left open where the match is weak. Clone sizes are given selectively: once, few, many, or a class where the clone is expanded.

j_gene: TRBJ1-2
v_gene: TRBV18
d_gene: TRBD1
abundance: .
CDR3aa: CASSPGTGAEGYTF
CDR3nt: TGTGCCAGCTCACCGGGGACAGGGGCGGAGGGCTACACCTTC

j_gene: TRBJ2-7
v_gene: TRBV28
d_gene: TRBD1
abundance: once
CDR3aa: CASSYRGYEQYF
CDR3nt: TGTGCCAGCAGTTACAGGGGGTACGAGCAGTACTTC

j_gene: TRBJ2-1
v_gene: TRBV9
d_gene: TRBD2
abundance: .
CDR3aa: CASSVAGGPNEQFF
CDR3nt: TGTGCCAGCAGCGTAGCGGGGGGGCCCAATGAGCAGTTCTTC

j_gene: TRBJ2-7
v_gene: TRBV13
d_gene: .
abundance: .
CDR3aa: CASSFRSPQGILYEQYF
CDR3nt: TGTGCCAGCAGCTTTCGGAGTCCGCAGGGGATCCTATACGAGCAGTACTTC

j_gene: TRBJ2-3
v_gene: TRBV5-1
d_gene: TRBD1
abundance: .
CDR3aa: CASNPDRADTQYF
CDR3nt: TGCGCCAGCAACCCCGACAGGGCGGATACGCAGTATTTT

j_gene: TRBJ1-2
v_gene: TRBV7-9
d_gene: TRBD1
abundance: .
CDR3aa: CASSLGTGFYGYTF
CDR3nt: TGTGCCAGCAGCTTAGGGACAGGGTTCTATGGCTACACCTTC

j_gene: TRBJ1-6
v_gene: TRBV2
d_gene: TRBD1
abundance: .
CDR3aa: CAGRDRIVSPLHF
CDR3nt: TGTGCCGGACGGGACAGGATCGTCTCACCCCTCCACTTT

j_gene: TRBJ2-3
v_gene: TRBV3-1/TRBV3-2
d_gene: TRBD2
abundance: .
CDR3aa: CASSQVGRGFTDTQYF
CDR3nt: TGTGCCAGCAGCCAAGTTGGGCGGGGGTTCACAGATACGCAGTATTTT

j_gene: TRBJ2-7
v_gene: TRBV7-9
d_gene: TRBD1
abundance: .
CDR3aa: CASTLTPPGTGDNEQYF
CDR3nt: TGTGCCAGCACCCTTACGCCCCCCGGGACAGGGGACAACGAGCAGTACTTC

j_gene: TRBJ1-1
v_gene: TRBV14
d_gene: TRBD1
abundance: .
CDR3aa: CASSQIQGTEAFF
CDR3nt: TGTGCCAGCAGCCAAATACAGGGGACTGAAGCTTTCTTT

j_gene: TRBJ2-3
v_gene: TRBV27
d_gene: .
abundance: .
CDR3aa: CASSFPGQTDTQYF
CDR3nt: TGTGCCAGCAGTTTCCCGGGACAAACAGATACGCAGTATTTT

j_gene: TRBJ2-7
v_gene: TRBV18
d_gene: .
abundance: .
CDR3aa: CASSQRGITYEQYF
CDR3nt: TGTGCCAGCTCACAACGCGGTATTACCTACGAGCAGTACTTC

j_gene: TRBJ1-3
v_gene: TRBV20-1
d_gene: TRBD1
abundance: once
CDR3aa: CSASSYHLPGTGSDTIYF
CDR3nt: TGCAGTGCTAGTTCGTACCACCTTCCCGGGACAGGGTCAGACACCATATATTTT

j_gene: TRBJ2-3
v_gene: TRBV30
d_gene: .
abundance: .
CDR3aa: CAWSSGHPTQYF
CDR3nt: TGTGCCTGGAGCTCGGGACACCCCACGCAGTATTTT

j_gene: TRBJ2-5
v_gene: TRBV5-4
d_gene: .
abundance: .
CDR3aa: CASSFDRETQYF
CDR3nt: TGTGCCAGCAGCTTCGACAGGGAGACCCAGTACTTC

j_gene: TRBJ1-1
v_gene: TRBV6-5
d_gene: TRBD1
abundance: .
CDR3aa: CASSYRGQGTEAFF
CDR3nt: TGTGCCAGCAGTTACAGGGGGCAGGGGACTGAAGCTTTCTTT

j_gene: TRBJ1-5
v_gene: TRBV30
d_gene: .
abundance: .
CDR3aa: CAWSGSSLGNQPQHF
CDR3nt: TGTGCCTGGAGTGGCAGTTCCCTAGGCAATCAGCCCCAGCATTTT

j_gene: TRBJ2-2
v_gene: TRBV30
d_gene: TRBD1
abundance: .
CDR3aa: CAWIPWTGGNTGELFF
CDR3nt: TGTGCCTGGATACCATGGACAGGGGGGAACACCGGGGAGCTGTTTTTT

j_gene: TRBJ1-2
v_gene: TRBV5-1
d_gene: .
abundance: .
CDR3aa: CASSLVPPGPGGYTF
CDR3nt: TGCGCCAGCAGCTTGGTCCCACCAGGCCCGGGGGGCTACACCTTC

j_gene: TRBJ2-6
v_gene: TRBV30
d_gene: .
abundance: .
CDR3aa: CAWSVRLGSTGANVLTF
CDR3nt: TGTGCCTGGAGTGTACGTCTGGGCTCTACTGGGGCCAACGTCCTGACTTTC

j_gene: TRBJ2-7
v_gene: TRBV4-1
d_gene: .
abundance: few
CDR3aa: CASSPATISGNEQYF
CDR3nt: TGCGCCAGCAGCCCCGCGACTATATCGGGGAACGAGCAGTACTTC

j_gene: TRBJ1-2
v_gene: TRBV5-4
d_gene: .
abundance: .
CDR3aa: CASSLGSGAVTYGYTF
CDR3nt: TGTGCCAGCAGCTTGGGATCAGGTGCTGTTACCTATGGCTACACCTTC

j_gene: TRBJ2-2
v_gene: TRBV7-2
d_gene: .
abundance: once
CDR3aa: CASSFEGGPVVVRTGELFF
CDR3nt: TGTGCCAGCAGCTTTGAGGGGGGGCCGGTAGTTGTGAGGACTGGGGAGCTGTTTTTT

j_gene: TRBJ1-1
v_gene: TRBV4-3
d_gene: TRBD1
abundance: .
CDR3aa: CASSQDREGTDTEAFF
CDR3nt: TGCGCCAGCAGCCAAGATAGGGAAGGGACAGACACTGAAGCTTTCTTT

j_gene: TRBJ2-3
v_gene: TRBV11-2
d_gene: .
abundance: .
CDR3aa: CASSQSTDTQYF
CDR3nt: TGTGCCAGCAGTCAAAGCACAGATACGCAGTATTTT

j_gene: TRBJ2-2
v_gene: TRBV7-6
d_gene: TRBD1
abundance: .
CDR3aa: CASSQQGTHTGELFF
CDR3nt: TGTGCCAGCAGCCAACAGGGGACCCACACCGGGGAGCTGTTTTTT

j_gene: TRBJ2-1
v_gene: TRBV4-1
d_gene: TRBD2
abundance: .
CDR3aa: CASSQHERGVYEQFF
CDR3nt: TGCGCCAGCAGCCAACACGAACGGGGGGTCTATGAGCAGTTCTTC

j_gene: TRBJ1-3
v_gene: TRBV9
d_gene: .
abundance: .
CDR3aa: CASSVGPRGASGNTIYF
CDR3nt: TGTGCCAGCAGCGTAGGGCCTCGGGGGGCCTCTGGAAACACCATATATTTT

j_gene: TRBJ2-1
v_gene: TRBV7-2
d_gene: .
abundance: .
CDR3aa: CASSLVVGANEQFF
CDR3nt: TGTGCCAGCAGCTTAGTAGTAGGGGCGAATGAGCAGTTCTTC

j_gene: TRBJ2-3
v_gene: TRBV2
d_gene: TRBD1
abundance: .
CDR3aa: CASSDTGQGGGTQYF
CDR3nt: TGTGCCAGCAGTGACACCGGACAGGGTGGAGGTACGCAGTATTTT

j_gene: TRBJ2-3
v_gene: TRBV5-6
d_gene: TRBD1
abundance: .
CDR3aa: CASSFDRGPRSTDTQYF
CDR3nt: TGTGCCAGCAGCTTCGACAGGGGGCCTCGATCCACAGATACGCAGTATTTT

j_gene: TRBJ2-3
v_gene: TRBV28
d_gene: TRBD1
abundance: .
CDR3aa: CASSSPGTGRTDTQYF
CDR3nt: TGTGCCAGCAGTTCACCCGGGACAGGGAGGACAGATACGCAGTATTTT

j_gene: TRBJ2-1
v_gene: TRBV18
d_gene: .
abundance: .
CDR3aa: CASSPRLVRAGKSEQFF
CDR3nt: TGTGCCAGCTCACCCCGACTAGTTCGAGCTGGGAAAAGTGAGCAGTTCTTC

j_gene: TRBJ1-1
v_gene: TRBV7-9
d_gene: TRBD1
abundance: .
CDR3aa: CASSRTGAVPTEAFF
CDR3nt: TGTGCCAGCAGCCGGACAGGGGCCGTACCCACTGAAGCTTTCTTT

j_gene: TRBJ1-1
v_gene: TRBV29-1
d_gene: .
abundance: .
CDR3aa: CSVEASWGGMNTEAFF
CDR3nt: TGCAGCGTTGAGGCCAGCTGGGGGGGCATGAACACTGAAGCTTTCTTT

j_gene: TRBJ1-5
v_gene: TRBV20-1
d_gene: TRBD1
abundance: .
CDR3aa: CSASLTRDRGSNQPQHF
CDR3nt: TGCAGTGCTAGTCTAACCCGGGACAGGGGGAGCAATCAGCCCCAGCATTTT

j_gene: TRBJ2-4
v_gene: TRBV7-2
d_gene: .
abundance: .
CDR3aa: CASSYRTGNIQYF
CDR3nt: TGTGCCAGCAGCTACCGAACAGGGAACATTCAGTACTTC

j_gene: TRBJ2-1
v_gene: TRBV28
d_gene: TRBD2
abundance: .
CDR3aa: CASSSLSAGLMQFF
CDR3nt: TGTGCCAGCAGTTCGCTCTCCGCGGGACTAATGCAGTTCTTC

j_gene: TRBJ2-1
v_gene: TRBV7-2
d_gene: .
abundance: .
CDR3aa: CASSLAQSRYNEQFF
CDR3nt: TGTGCCAGCAGCTTAGCGCAGTCTCGCTACAATGAGCAGTTCTTC

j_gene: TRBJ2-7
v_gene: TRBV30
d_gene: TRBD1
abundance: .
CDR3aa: CAWSNNRGYEQYF
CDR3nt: TGTGCCTGGAGCAATAACAGGGGCTACGAGCAGTACTTC

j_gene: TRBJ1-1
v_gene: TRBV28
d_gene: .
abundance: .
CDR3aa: CASNGLTAGVGVYLTEAFF
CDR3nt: TGTGCCAGCAACGGACTCACGGCGGGGGTAGGGGTGTATCTAACTGAAGCTTTCTTT

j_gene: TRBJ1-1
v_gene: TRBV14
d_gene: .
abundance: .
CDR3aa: CASSPLSRGDTEAFF
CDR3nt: TGTGCCAGCAGCCCCTTATCACGGGGGGACACTGAAGCTTTCTTT

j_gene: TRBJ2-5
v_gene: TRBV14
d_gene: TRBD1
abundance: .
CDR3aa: CASSQPGQHQETQYF
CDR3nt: TGTGCCAGCAGCCAGCCGGGACAGCACCAAGAGACCCAGTACTTC

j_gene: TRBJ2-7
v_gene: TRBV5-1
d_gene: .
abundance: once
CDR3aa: CASSLGLSQTGSNEQYF
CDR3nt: TGCGCCAGCAGCTTGGGACTTTCTCAAACGGGGTCCAACGAGCAGTACTTC

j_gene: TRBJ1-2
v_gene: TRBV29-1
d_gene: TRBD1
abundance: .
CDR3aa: CSVERQGYGYTF
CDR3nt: TGCAGCGTTGAACGACAGGGGTATGGCTACACCTTC

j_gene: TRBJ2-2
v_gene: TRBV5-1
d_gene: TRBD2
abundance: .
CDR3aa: CASSPKLAGSTGELFF
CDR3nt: TGCGCCAGCAGTCCCAAACTAGCGGGAAGCACCGGGGAGCTGTTTTTT

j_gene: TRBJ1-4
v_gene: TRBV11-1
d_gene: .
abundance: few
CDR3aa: CASSLGHGGEKLFF
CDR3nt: TGTGCCAGCAGCCTGGGACACGGCGGTGAAAAACTGTTTTTT

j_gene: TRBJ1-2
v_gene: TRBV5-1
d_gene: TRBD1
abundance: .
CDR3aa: CASSSLQGAGYGYTF
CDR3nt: TGCGCCAGCAGCTCTCTCCAGGGGGCAGGCTATGGCTACACCTTC

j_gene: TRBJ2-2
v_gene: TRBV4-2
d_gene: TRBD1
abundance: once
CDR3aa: CASSGQGITGELFF
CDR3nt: TGTGCCAGCAGTGGACAGGGAATCACCGGGGAGCTGTTTTTT

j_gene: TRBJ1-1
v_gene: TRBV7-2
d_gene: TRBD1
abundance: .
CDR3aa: CASSFLTGLETEAFF
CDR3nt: TGTGCCAGCAGCTTTTTGACAGGGCTGGAGACTGAAGCTTTCTTT

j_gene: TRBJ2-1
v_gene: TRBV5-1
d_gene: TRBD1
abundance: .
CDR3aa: CASSPQGGMGNEQFF
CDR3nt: TGCGCCAGCAGCCCGCAAGGGGGCATGGGCAATGAGCAGTTCTTC

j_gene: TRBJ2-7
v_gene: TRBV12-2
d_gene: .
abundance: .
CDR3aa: CASRLARDRSSYEQYF
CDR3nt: TGTGCAAGTCGCTTAGCCCGGGACAGAAGCTCCTACGAGCAGTACTTC

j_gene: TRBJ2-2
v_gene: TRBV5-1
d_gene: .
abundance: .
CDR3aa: CASSLGLSNTGELFF
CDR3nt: TGCGCCAGCAGCTTGGGACTTTCGAACACCGGGGAGCTGTTTTTT

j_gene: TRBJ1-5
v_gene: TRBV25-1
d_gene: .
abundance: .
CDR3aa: CASSEGFGGYSNQPQHF
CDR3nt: TGTGCCAGCAGTGAGGGCTTCGGGGGATATAGCAATCAGCCCCAGCATTTT

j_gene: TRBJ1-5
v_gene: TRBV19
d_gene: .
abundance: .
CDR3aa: CASSDRVQGLGSNQPQHF
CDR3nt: TGTGCCAGTAGTGACCGGGTTCAGGGACTAGGGAGCAATCAGCCCCAGCATTTT

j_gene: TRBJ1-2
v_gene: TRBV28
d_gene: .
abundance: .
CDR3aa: CASSLGEGRYGYTF
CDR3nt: TGTGCCAGCAGCCTCGGGGAAGGCCGCTATGGCTACACCTTC